This T cell receptor (beta chain) was recovered during a study of tumor-infiltrating lymphocytes in oesophageal squamous cell carcinoma. Germline CDR1 is MNHEY and CDR2 is SMNVEV (reference sequence). The V gene end was trimmed by 6 bases and the J gene end by 3 bases; junction bases not matched to a gene: 6. This CDR3 spans 15 amino acids. TCRdb re-derived calls from the PCR reads in MiXCR, one entry per CDR3 protein. The table records about 14,000 distinct CDR3 sequences, roughly half of them present only once. The specimen was blood. This rearrangement joins TRBV27 to TRBJ2-1; 9 bases are a match to TRBD1. This TCR was sampled from a male donor with esophageal squamous cell carcinoma. The DNA of the CDR3 is TGTGCCAGCAGGAACAGGGGGCGTTTCTACAATGAGCAGTTCTTC. It is translated as CASRNRGRFYNEQFF.